The sequence of this T cell receptor (beta chain) was determined in a study of regulatory T cells in long-lasting Graves disease. General observations from the study: Under persistent disease, TRBV28, TRBJ1-2 and TRBJ2-5 were used preferentially.

This clonotype occurred a few times. Its antigen is still unknown. Assembly of TCR beta libraries relied on iRepertoire HTBI primers together with Arm-PCR of CDR3 regions. TCRdb used MiXCR to reprocess the multiplex PCR reads, holding one entry per CDR3 protein. The sample lists roughly 510,000 distinct CDR3 sequences; about 16% were seen once. Germline values: CDR1 MNHEY, CDR2 SMNVEV (reference sequence). V dropped 9 bases and J dropped 4; count of bases not matched to a gene: 5. CDR3 length: 12 residues. Time point described: newly diagnosed GD, antithyroid drugs for less than 3 months. From PBMCs, RNA was extracted and then used to make the TCR library. Another study also made use of these data, one on T cells in Graves' hyperthyroidism and ophthalmopathy. As reported in that work: Lactation, pregnancy, other autoimmune disease or uncontrolled infection excluded patients.

The source of this sequence is a man between 18 and 35 years old with Graves disease. The sequenced sample was peripheral blood mononuclear cells (PBMCs), obtained at new diagnosis, from a patient treated with antithyroid drugs. The chain uses TRBV27 and TRBJ1-2, with 7 bases fitting TRBD1. The CDR3 protein is CARIQGSYGYTF. Here the CDR3 DNA reads TGTGCCAGGATACAGGGGTCCTATGGCTACACCTTC.